Listed here are 7 T cell receptor beta chains from one sample, sequenced in a study of blood T cell repertoires in COVID-19. The protocol was immunoSEQ multiplex PCR, while the TCRdb copy is restricted to in-frame clones and leaves out a portion. The table has hundreds of thousands of clones, approximately 88% seen once. Sequences were obtained from peripheral blood. All receptors come from a woman between 50 and 59 years old with active or convalescent COVID-19.

This clone was counted a single time. Here the CDR3 DNA reads TGCGCCAGCAGCCAGGGACAGGCGACAAGCGGGGAGCTGTTTTTT. Translated, it gives CASSQGQATSGELFF. The V gene is TRBV4-1, the J gene TRBJ2-2; 8 bases align to TRBD1. Germline V gene sequence: CDR1 MGHRA, CDR2 YSYEKL. The junction had 7 bases not matched to a gene; V was cut back by 3 bases and J by 7 bases. The CDR3 spans 15 residues.

This chain joins TRBV1 and TRBJ1-2; whether TRBD1, the table's D call, matches the DNA was not checked. TRBV1 has pseudogene status. This CDR3 spans 14 amino acids. CDR3 sequence (DNA): TGCACCAGCAGTCCTTCCGACAGGGAGTTTGGCTACACCTTC. Protein sequence: CTSSPSDREFGYTF.

V gene TRBV5-1 combines with J gene TRBJ2-7, with D possibly matching TRBD2 (6 bases). The CDR3 runs to 12 residues. From germline, CDR1 is SGHRS and CDR2 YFSETQ. V lost 2 bases and J 6 bases, leaving 9 bases between the germline ends. CDR3 sequence reads: CASSFSGGEQYF. The CDR3, as DNA: TGCGCCAGCAGCTTTTCCGGGGGCGAGCAGTACTTC.

Comments on this clone: A junction boundary mismatches the germline segment, possibly from a read error. The J gene is TRBJ1-1, the V gene TRBV5-1; D call uncertain. This CDR3 comprises 13 residues. The germline V gene encodes CDR1 SGHRS and CDR2 YFSETQ. The DNA of the CDR3 is TGCGCCAGCAGCTTGGGCGGGAACGCTGAAGCTTTCTTT. Its translation: CASSLGGNAEAFF. Looking up the rest from reference TRBV5-1 and TRBJ1-1 gives the full variable domain: KAGVTQTPRYLIKTRGQQVTLSCSPISGHRSVSWYQQTPGQGLQFLFEYFSETQRNKGNFPGRFSGRQFSNSRSEMNVSTLELGDSALYLCASSLGGNAEAFFGQGTRLTVV.

This chain uses TRBV27 with TRBJ1-2, with D possibly being TRBD1 (5 bases). Trimming took off 2 bases at V and 4 bases at J, with 8 bases between the two ends. This CDR3 is built from 13 residues. Germline V CDR1 and CDR2: MNHEY, SMNVEV (reference sequence). The CDR3 DNA reads as TGTGCCAGCAGTTTAATCGGGGGCTATGGCTACACCTTC. Residues: CASSLIGGYGYTF.

This chain uses TRBV7-9 with TRBJ2-5; TRBD1 aligns across 9 bases. CDR1 SEHNR and CDR2 FQNEAQ come from the germline V gene (reference sequence). With 7 bases clipped from V and 2 bases from J, the junction kept 11 bases outside the gene matches. The CDR3 consists of 16 residues. CDR3 sequence: CASNPGQGWGQETQYF. The CDR3 DNA reads TGTGCCAGCAACCCCGGACAGGGGTGGGGACAAGAGACCCAGTACTTC.

V usage is TRBV28 and J usage is TRBJ2-7; possibly TRBD1 for D (6 bases). This CDR3 contains 13 residues. The V gene lost 4 bases and the J gene lost 5 bases, with 12 bases spanning the gap. CDR1 is MDHEN and CDR2 is SYDVKM in the germline V gene. CDR3 sequence (DNA): TGTGCCAGCAGTTCTGGACAGTCGGACGAGCAGTACTTC. This encodes CASSSGQSDEQYF.